A selection of T cell receptor beta chains follows, all from one sample in a study of blood T cells in healthy people across ages. TCRdb analysed the 5' RACE reads with MiXCR anew, one entry per CDR3 protein. The sample lists around 1,000,000 distinct CDR3 sequences, roughly 24% occurring once. These data also featured in a second study, about T cells of mothers and their children.

The sample was blood. The receptors stem from a girl aged 2 to 9 in good health. Each CDR3 is given with its conserved first and last residue. Each record gives: V gene, J gene, clone size, CDR3 protein. Clone size is stated in some rows and not others, as once, few, many or a class when expanded.

V gene: TRBV29-1
J gene: TRBJ2-7
clone size: NA
CDR3 protein: CSVEETPNYEQYF

V gene: TRBV7-3
J gene: TRBJ2-1
clone size: few
CDR3 protein: CASSKGGSYNEQFF

V gene: TRBV4-1
J gene: TRBJ2-1
clone size: NA
CDR3 protein: CASSQVGRGTYNEQFF

V gene: TRBV29-1
J gene: TRBJ1-1
clone size: few
CDR3 protein: CSVGDVGGGFF

V gene: TRBV6-5
J gene: TRBJ2-7
clone size: many
CDR3 protein: CASSYGQGAYEQYF

V gene: TRBV20-1
J gene: TRBJ1-2
clone size: NA
CDR3 protein: CSAPPRGYAAGYTF

V gene: TRBV6-2/TRBV6-3
J gene: TRBJ2-7
clone size: NA
CDR3 protein: CASLTYSYEQYF

V gene: TRBV3-1
J gene: TRBJ2-6
clone size: NA
CDR3 protein: CASSQVANRVSGANVLTF

V gene: TRBV12-5
J gene: NA
clone size: NA
CDR3 protein: CASGSPVSPYEQYF

V gene: TRBV21-1
J gene: TRBJ1-5
clone size: NA
CDR3 protein: CASSLKVQPQHF

V gene: TRBV29-1
J gene: TRBJ2-5
clone size: many
CDR3 protein: CSVDLARGMETQYF

V gene: TRBV9
J gene: TRBJ2-7
clone size: few
CDR3 protein: CASSVGEGGTHGLYEQYF

V gene: TRBV7-2
J gene: TRBJ1-1
clone size: NA
CDR3 protein: CASSLETVHLF

V gene: TRBV14
J gene: TRBJ1-1
clone size: NA
CDR3 protein: CASSPATGVNTEAFF

V gene: TRBV11-3
J gene: TRBJ1-4
clone size: few
CDR3 protein: CASSLGRGPNEKLFF

V gene: TRBV6-9
J gene: TRBJ1-5
clone size: few
CDR3 protein: CATTISRGRVHQPQHF

V gene: TRBV7-2
J gene: TRBJ2-1
clone size: NA
CDR3 protein: CASSLASTGGACNEQFF

V gene: TRBV7-2
J gene: TRBJ2-6
clone size: many
CDR3 protein: CASSSSSGANVLTF

V gene: TRBV12-3/TRBV12-4
J gene: TRBJ2-3
clone size: few
CDR3 protein: CASSSVGASADTQYF

V gene: TRBV29-1
J gene: TRBJ2-7
clone size: few
CDR3 protein: CSVGYSERTNYEQYF

V gene: TRBV27
J gene: TRBJ2-7
clone size: few
CDR3 protein: CASRLGSSSYEQYF

V gene: TRBV7-3
J gene: TRBJ2-1
clone size: NA
CDR3 protein: CASSADSGQDEQFF

V gene: TRBV3-1
J gene: TRBJ2-3
clone size: few
CDR3 protein: CASSRTGRTDTQYF

V gene: TRBV7-9
J gene: TRBJ2-5
clone size: few
CDR3 protein: CASSLAGLALWETQYF

V gene: TRBV19
J gene: TRBJ2-1
clone size: few
CDR3 protein: CASSFGGADLTYNEQFF

V gene: TRBV28
J gene: TRBJ2-7
clone size: NA
CDR3 protein: CASSSPIAGGVDEQYF

V gene: TRBV12-3/TRBV12-4
J gene: TRBJ1-4
clone size: few
CDR3 protein: CASSPNGNSREKLFF

V gene: TRBV19
J gene: TRBJ2-3
clone size: few
CDR3 protein: CASSSGHPGTDTQYF

V gene: TRBV4-1
J gene: TRBJ1-4
clone size: NA
CDR3 protein: CASSQDRSFNEKLFF

V gene: TRBV4-2
J gene: TRBJ2-2
clone size: many
CDR3 protein: CASSQEAGGPGELFF

V gene: TRBV12-3/TRBV12-4
J gene: TRBJ1-5
clone size: NA
CDR3 protein: CASSFWSGDRPQHF